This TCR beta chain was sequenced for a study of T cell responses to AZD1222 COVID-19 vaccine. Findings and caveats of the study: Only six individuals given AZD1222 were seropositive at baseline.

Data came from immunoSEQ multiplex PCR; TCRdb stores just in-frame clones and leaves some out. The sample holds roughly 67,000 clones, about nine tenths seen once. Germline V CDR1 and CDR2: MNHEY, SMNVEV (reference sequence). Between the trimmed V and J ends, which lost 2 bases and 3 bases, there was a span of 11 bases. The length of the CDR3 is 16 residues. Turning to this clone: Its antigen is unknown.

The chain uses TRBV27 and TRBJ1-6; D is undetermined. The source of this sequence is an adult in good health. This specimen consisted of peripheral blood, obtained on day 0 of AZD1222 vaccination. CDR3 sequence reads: CASSLSPGIYNSPLHF. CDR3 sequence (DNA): TGTGCCAGCAGTTTAAGTCCGGGAATCTATAATTCACCCCTCCACTTT.